This TCR beta chain was sequenced during a study of radiotherapy plus CTLA-4 blockade in lung cancer. Whole-study context: Disease control was seen in approximately 31% of patients, objective responses in roughly 17%.

The repertoire was sequenced with immunoSEQ multiplex PCR; TCRdb's copy has only in-frame clones and lacks some. This sample has 40,000 to 50,000 clones; about 74% occur once, and the top ten carry 9.8%. This CDR3 spans 16 amino acids. J was trimmed by 0 bases and V by 4 bases; bases with no gene match: 7. Germline-derived CDR1 and CDR2 are SGDLS and YYNGEE. Study-wide points: Interferon-beta and early blood T cell clone dynamics reportedly predicted response best. In blood, after radiotherapy plus ipilimumab, tumor-derived TCR clones expanded.

Notes on this clone: Its specificity is unknown.

In chemo-refractory metastatic non-small-cell lung cancer, patients got ipilimumab CTLA-4 blockade together with focal radiation. V and J are TRBV9 and TRBJ2-7; the match to TRBD1 covers 10 bases. The TCR sequence derives from a human donor with non-small cell lung cancer who had stable disease on radiotherapy plus ipilimumab. Here the sequenced sample was peripheral blood, taken from a patient treated with radiotherapy plus ipilimumab. CDR3: CASSPGTGVTSYEQYF. In nucleotides, the CDR3 is TGTGCCAGCAGCCCAGGGACAGGGGTAACCTCCTACGAGCAGTACTTC. The variable domain in full, completed from reference TRBV9 and TRBJ2-7, reads DSGVTQTPKHLITATGQRVTLRCSPRSGDLSVYWYQQSLDQGLQFLIQYYNGEERAKGNILERFSAQQFPDLHSELNLSSLELGDSALYFCASSPGTGVTSYEQYFGPGTRLTVT.